This entry is about one T cell receptor (beta chain). The data stem from a study of blood T cells in healthy people across ages. This CDR3 has 15 residues. Germline CDR1 is DFQATT and CDR2 is SNEGSKA (reference sequence). Trimming stripped 5 bases from V and 0 bases from J, with 14 bases between. It was with a sample-barcoded 5' primer and a J-beta primer mix that a second PCR of about 6 to 12 cycles was run. The template-switch adaptor, which had 12 random nucleotides, put a tag on each cDNA molecule. Per sample, CDR3-containing paired-end reads numbered at least 3 million. TCRdb ran MiXCR on the 5' RACE reads and lists one entry per CDR3 protein. In the table there are approximately 880,000 distinct CDR3 sequences, roughly 43% of which are singletons.

The rearrangement links TRBV20-1 to TRBJ2-4; unclear D gene. Input material: blood. The receptor was derived from a man aged 30 to 45 in good health. Here the CDR3 DNA reads TGCAGTGCTCTAAGAACCGCTGTAGCCAAAAACATTCAGTACTTC. It is translated as CSALRTAVAKNIQYF.